Included here is one TCR beta chain sequence, with context. Its antigen is currently unknown. This record comes from a study of shared clonotypes between healthy human individuals. Study background: CD8 memory received one plate per donor, CD8 naive two, CD4 memory three and CD4 naive three. Study-wide results and caveats: Non-shared clonotypes had lower generation probabilities than those shared by all four donors.

DNA at 200 ng, around 30,000 T cell genomes, went into sorted-subset replicate PCRs. Sequencing was performed with immunoSEQ multiplex PCR; in TCRdb, only in-frame clones are kept and a portion is missing. The table includes roughly 2.5 million clones, approximately 90% detected once. Germline V gene data show CDR1 as MDHEN and CDR2 as SYDVKM. This CDR3 is 14 amino acids long. With 10 bases removed from V and 2 bases from J, the gap between germline ends came to 15 bases. The sequencing sample was made of naive CD4+ T cells sorted from blood. The subset denotes: CD45RA+ positively selected. This TCR was sampled from a man younger than 35 in good health. This rearrangement joins TRBV28 to TRBJ1-5; D uncertain. As DNA, the CDR3 is TGTGCCACCTACGTCGAGGGTGGCAATCAGCCCCAGCATTTT. This sequence encodes CATYVEGGNQPQHF.